These 23 T cell receptor beta chains originate from one sample sequenced in a study of CD8 T cells in ankylosing spondylitis. General study results and limits: Several highly homologous variants made up a TCR beta motif, and this motif appeared characteristic of ankylosing spondylitis blood.

Their specific antigens are unknown. Each CDR3 protein gets one entry after TCRdb re-called the 5' RACE reads with MiXCR. Among a few hundred thousand distinct CDR3 sequences, 17% were seen once, and the ten largest hold approximately 1%. Sequenced material: blood, either unsorted or a sorted T cell fraction (not recorded which). The receptors shown here come from a male donor with ankylosing spondylitis.

This clonotype has a handful of counts. V is TRBV6-5 and J is TRBJ1-1; 8 bases align to TRBD1. V lost 2 bases, J lost 10 bases, and 6 bases stayed unmatched. Germline V CDR1 and CDR2: MNHEY, SVGAGI. CDR3 size: 13 residues. This CDR3 is CASSYQGAGSAFF. Written as DNA, the CDR3 is TGTGCCAGCAGTTACCAGGGGGCCGGGTCAGCTTTCTTT.

There are a few counts of this clonotype. V is TRBV10-3 and J is TRBJ2-1; TRBD2 aligns across 7 bases. This CDR3 contains 16 residues. Germline values: CDR1 ENHRY, CDR2 SYGVKD. After removal of 5 bases from V and 5 bases from J, the junction contained 12 bases not matched to a gene. The CDR3 coding sequence is TGTGCCATCAGTCCCGGGACTACATTATCTCACAATGAGCAGTTCTTC. As protein: CAISPGTTLSHNEQFF.

This clonotype was seen a few times. The rearrangement links TRBV7-2 to TRBJ2-5, with 7 bases fitting TRBD2. The CDR3 consists of 16 residues. Germline V CDR1 and CDR2: SGHTA, FQGNSA. Trimming at V came to 5 bases and at J to 2 bases, leaving 11 bases not matched to a gene. Written as DNA, the CDR3 is TGTGCCAGCAGCCGAAAAGGGCGGGGGTCTCAAGAGACCCAGTACTTC. Protein product: CASSRKGRGSQETQYF.

This chain links TRBV11-3 with TRBJ2-7, with 11 bases lining up with TRBD2. Germline loops: CDR1 SGHNT, CDR2 YENEEA. Losses at the gene ends were 6 bases for V and 9 bases for J; bases not matched to a gene: 4. The CDR3 contains 12 residues. In DNA form, the CDR3 reads TGTGCCAGCAGACAACTAGCGGGGGTGCAGTACTTC. It encodes CASRQLAGVQYF.

This clonotype has at least ten counts. The CDR3 region is CSAVTDRASEAFF. CDR3 DNA: TGCAGTGCTGTAACGGACAGGGCGTCTGAAGCTTTCTTT. V is TRBV20-1 and J is TRBJ1-1, with 8 bases matching TRBD1. Germline trimming cut 5 bases from V and 6 bases from J; bases unmatched to any gene: 8. In germline, CDR1 is DFQATT, CDR2 SNEGSKA (reference sequence). The CDR3 is 13 amino acids.

The chain combines TRBV21-1 with TRBJ2-3; no check of the table's D call, TRBD2, against the DNA was made. TRBV21-1 is assigned pseudogene status. This CDR3 has 15 residues. In DNA form, the CDR3 reads TGTGCCAGCAGCAAGCCTAGCGGGAGACCAGATACGCAGTATTTT. It encodes CASSKPSGRPDTQYF.

This clonotype was recorded many times. This rearrangement joins TRBV28 to TRBJ2-3; 10 bases match TRBD1. The CDR3 loop spans 17 amino acids. The V segment lost 2 bases and the J segment 0 bases; nucleotides outside the gene matches: 5. Per germline, CDR1 MDHEN and CDR2 SYDVKM. This chain's CDR3 is CASSLGTGVPSTDTQYF. CDR3 DNA: TGTGCCAGCAGTTTAGGGACAGGGGTCCCTAGCACAGATACGCAGTATTTT.

The chain couples TRBV10-2 to TRBJ1-1; 10 bases fit TRBD1. CDR1 and CDR2 from the germline V gene are WSHSY and SAAADI. The junction had 4 bases not matched to a gene; V was cut back by 6 bases and J by 3 bases. The CDR3 extends over 14 amino acids. The CDR3 sequence is CASRRGTGDTEAFF. The CDR3 DNA sequence: TGCGCCAGCAGGAGGGGGACAGGGGACACTGAAGCTTTCTTT.

This clonotype turned up a few times. The chain recombines TRBV5-1 with TRBJ2-3; possibly TRBD2 for D (5 bases). V lost 4 bases, J lost 0 bases, and 6 bases lay in between. This CDR3 comprises 13 residues. Germline CDR1 reads SGHRS; CDR2 reads YFSETQ. The CDR3 loop reads CASSEGSTDTQYF. DNA of the CDR3: TGCGCCAGCAGCGAGGGAAGCACAGATACGCAGTATTTT.

The V call is TRBV10-3, the J call TRBJ2-3, with D hard to call. V lost 2 bases to trimming and J lost 2 bases, with 2 bases between them. The CDR3 runs 12 residues. Germline V CDR1 and CDR2: ENHRY, SYGVKD. The CDR3, as DNA: TGTGCCATCAGTGAGGACACAGATACGCAGTATTTT. It encodes CAISEDTDTQYF.

This clonotype was seen a few times. The chain combines TRBV15 with TRBJ2-7; D is uncertain. The CDR3 loop spans 15 amino acids. The germline V and J ends were trimmed by 3 bases and 0 bases, with 12 bases remaining between them. Germline CDR1 is LNHNV and CDR2 is YYDKDF (reference sequence). The CDR3: CATSSGRQSSYEQYF. CDR3 DNA sequence: TGTGCCACCAGCAGTGGTCGGCAGAGCTCCTACGAGCAGTACTTC.

The CDR3 coding sequence is TGCGCCAGCAGCGCGGGGGGGGGCGAAACTGAAGCTTTCTTT. Residues: CASSAGGGETEAFF. The chain is built from TRBV5-1 and TRBJ1-1; TRBD1 is a possible D gene (6 bases). The germline V and J ends were trimmed by 4 bases and 5 bases, with 15 bases remaining between them. This CDR3 has 14 residues. Germline lookup yields CDR1 SGHRS and CDR2 YFSETQ.

V gene TRBV10-3 combines with J gene TRBJ2-4, with D possibly matching TRBD2 (6 bases). V was pared by 5 bases and J by 0 bases, with 11 bases between. The germline V gene encodes CDR1 ENHRY and CDR2 SYGVKD. CDR3 length: 15 amino acids. CDR3 loop: CAISPGGEAKNIQYF. CDR3 nucleotide sequence: TGTGCCATCAGTCCGGGCGGGGAAGCCAAAAACATTCAGTACTTC.

V is TRBV5-1 and J is TRBJ1-2, with D possibly TRBD1 on 5 matching bases. The CDR3 has 16 residues. Deletions cut 0 bases from V and 1 base from J, with 13 bases between. CDR1 SGHRS and CDR2 YFSETQ come from the germline V gene. In nucleotides, the CDR3 is TGCGCCAGCAGCTTGGACGGGGGACGGATTAACTATGGCTACACCTTC. The encoded protein is CASSLDGGRINYGYTF.

The chain carries TRBV27 and TRBJ1-2, with TRBD1 as a possible D gene (5 bases). The CDR3 loop spans 13 amino acids. V shed 2 bases and J shed 4 bases, with 8 bases lying between them. CDR1 and CDR2 (germline): MNHEY, SMNVEV (reference sequence). The CDR3 DNA reads TGTGCCAGCAGTTTAAGGGGTACCTATGGCTACACCTTC. Its translation: CASSLRGTYGYTF.

The chain recombines TRBV24-1 with TRBJ1-5; D is ambiguous. V lost 9 bases and J lost 8, with 10 bases in between. CDR1 is KGHDR, CDR2 SFDVKD, per germline. The CDR3 is made up of 11 amino acids. DNA for the CDR3: TGTGCCACCTCCGAGCGGAAGCCCCAGCATTTT. Its protein product is CATSERKPQHF.

The CDR3 protein is CASSSRIGDGELFF. DNA of the CDR3: TGTGCCAGCAGTTCCCGGATTGGGGACGGGGAGCTGTTTTTT. The chain recombines TRBV12-3 or TRBV12-4 with TRBJ2-2; D is undetermined. Trimming left V 4 bases short and J 7 bases short, with 13 bases between. This CDR3 is 14 amino acids long.

This chain connects TRBV5-1 to TRBJ1-4, with 8 bases lining up with TRBD1. The J segment lost 8 bases and the V segment lost 4 bases, leaving 10 bases of the junction unmatched. This CDR3 is built from 15 residues. The V gene's germline CDR1 is SGHRS and CDR2 YFSETQ. The CDR3 loop reads CASSRTRGLKEKLFF. Written as DNA, the CDR3 is TGCGCCAGCAGCAGGACCAGGGGGCTGAAGGAAAAACTGTTTTTT.

This clonotype was seen at least ten times. J is TRBJ1-2 and V is TRBV7-2; D is perhaps TRBD1 (5 bases). Germline CDR1 is SGHTA and CDR2 is FQGNSA. The CDR3 consists of 14 residues. V was trimmed by 4 bases and J by 8 bases, leaving 17 bases between them. The CDR3 region has the DNA TGTGCCAGCAGCTACCGCCAGGGCGAACGGGGCTACACCTTC. This codes for CASSYRQGERGYTF.

The chain is built from TRBV28 and TRBJ2-5; D is possibly TRBD1 or TRBD2 (5 bases each). Trimming cost V 2 bases and J 5 bases, with 15 bases left between them. CDR1 and CDR2 from the germline V gene are MDHEN and SYDVKM. The CDR3 is 15 residues long. The CDR3 DNA sequence: TGTGCCAGCAGTTTAGTATCTGGGGGTCAGGAGACCCAGTACTTC. As protein: CASSLVSGGQETQYF. Together with reference TRBV28 and TRBJ2-5, the CDR3 gives the full variable domain: DVKVTQSSRYLVKRTGEKVFLECVQDMDHENMFWYRQDPGLGLRLIYFSYDVKMKEKGDIPEGYSVSREKKERFSLILESASTNQTSMYLCASSLVSGGQETQYFGPGTRLLVL.

The chain carries TRBV10-3 and TRBJ2-2, with 12 nucleotides matching TRBD1. Looked up from germline, CDR1 is ENHRY and CDR2 is SYGVKD. The V and J ends lost 10 bases and 9 bases, in that order; junction bases with no gene match: 12. This CDR3 region has 15 residues. The CDR3, as DNA: TGTGCCACCACTACCGGGACAGGGGGCTCTTGGGAGCTGTTTTTT. It specifies CATTTGTGGSWELFF.

This chain connects TRBV4-3 to TRBJ2-3, with D perhaps being TRBD1 or TRBD2 (5 bases each). V was trimmed by 5 bases and J by 6 bases, leaving 18 bases between them. This CDR3 is 15 amino acids long. The germline gives CDR1 LGHNA, CDR2 YSLEER. The CDR3 sequence: CASSLDSGATDTQYF. The CDR3 coding sequence is TGCGCCAGCAGCTTAGATTCCGGGGCTACTGATACGCAGTATTTT.

The chain employs TRBV5-5 and TRBJ1-1; no firm D call. The CDR3 has 14 amino acids. Germline V lookup: CDR1 SGHKS, CDR2 YYEKEE (reference sequence). Trimming cost V 1 base and J 5 bases, with 12 bases left between them. This chain's CDR3 is CASSLKSGGTEAFF. For the CDR3, the DNA is TGTGCCAGCAGCTTGAAGAGCGGAGGTACTGAAGCTTTCTTT.